Each of the 21 T cell receptor beta chains below was sequenced from the same sample in a study of regulatory T cells in long-lasting Graves disease. Time point denoted: persistent/refractory GD, antithyroid drugs over 5 years with positive TRAb. PBMCs provided the RNA from which the TCR library was made. Sequencing libraries for TCR beta were prepared with iRepertoire HTBI primers and Arm-PCR of CDR3 regions. MiXCR, run by TCRdb on the multiplex PCR reads, gives a single entry per CDR3 protein. The profile shows about 470,000 distinct CDR3 sequences, around 20% of them singletons. Sample: peripheral blood mononuclear cells (PBMCs), taken when the disease was refractory, from a patient treated with antithyroid drugs. The receptors stem from a female donor with Graves disease.

This clonotype has a handful of counts. The chain carries TRBV11-2 and TRBJ1-6; 7 nucleotides align to TRBD1. V shed 5 bases and J 3 bases; nucleotides not matched to a gene: 4. The CDR3 runs to 15 residues. Germline values: CDR1 SGHAT, CDR2 FQNNGV. In nucleotides, the CDR3 is TGTGCCAGCAGCCAGGGGGTGAACTATAATTCACCCCTCCACTTT. Amino acids: CASSQGVNYNSPLHF. Complete variable domain (other parts from reference TRBV11-2 and TRBJ1-6): EAGVAQSPRYKIIEKRQSVAFWCNPISGHATLYWYQQILGQGPKLLIQFQNNGVVDDSQLPKDRFSAERLKGVDSTLKIQPAKLEDSAVYLCASSQGVNYNSPLHFGNGTRLTVT.

This clonotype was seen many times. The V call is TRBV28, the J call TRBJ2-7; 9 nucleotides agree with TRBD2. This CDR3 region has 15 residues. V gave up 1 base and J gave up 4 bases; unmatched junction bases: 5. In germline, CDR1 is MDHEN, CDR2 SYDVKM. CDR3: CASSLLTSGSYEQYF. Here the CDR3 DNA reads TGTGCCAGCAGTTTATTGACTAGCGGATCTTACGAGCAGTACTTC.

This rearrangement joins TRBV29-1 to TRBJ2-6, with TRBD2 matching over 8 bases. CDR3 length equals 13 residues. Germline V lookup: CDR1 SQVTM, CDR2 ANQGSEA. V lost 7 bases, J lost 4 bases, and 3 bases stayed unmatched. The CDR3 loop reads CSGLATGANVLTF. The CDR3 DNA reads TGCAGCGGACTAGCGACCGGGGCCAACGTCCTGACTTTC. Full variable domain (missing parts from reference TRBV29-1 and TRBJ2-6): SAVISQKPSRDICQRGTSLTIQCQVDSQVTMMFWYRQQPGQSLTLIATANQGSEATYESGFVIDKFPISRPNLTFSTLTVSNMSPEDSSIYLCSGLATGANVLTFGAGSRLTVL.

The gene calls are TRBV6-2 or TRBV6-3 and TRBJ1-1; perhaps TRBD1 as D (6 bases). Looked up from germline, CDR1 is MNHEY and CDR2 is SVGEGT. The V end lost 5 bases, the J end lost 3 bases, and 10 bases lay between the germline ends. This CDR3 region has 13 residues. The CDR3 protein is CASSHNRDTEAFF. The CDR3 DNA reads TGTGCCAGCAGTCACAACAGGGACACTGAAGCTTTCTTT.

This clonotype has at least ten counts. The CDR3 loop is CASSPYGGYEQYF. The CDR3 DNA reads TGTGCCAGCAGCCCATACGGGGGCTACGAGCAGTACTTC. The chain carries TRBV3-1 and TRBJ2-7, with D possibly being TRBD2 (6 bases). V was shortened by 4 bases and J by 3 bases, with 10 bases between the two germline ends. Germline V gives CDR1 LGHDT, CDR2 YNNKEL (reference sequence). This CDR3 has 13 residues.

The chain uses TRBV19 and TRBJ1-1; D gene ambiguous. The V and J ends lost 3 bases and 7 bases respectively, with 9 bases between them. The V gene's germline CDR1 is LNHDA and CDR2 SQIVND (reference sequence). The CDR3 is made up of 12 amino acids. The CDR3 loop reads CASSIERGEAFF. CDR3 nucleotide sequence: TGTGCCAGTAGTATCGAACGCGGTGAAGCTTTCTTT. Supplemented by reference TRBV19 and TRBJ1-1, the full variable domain reads DGGITQSPKYLFRKEGQNVTLSCEQNLNHDAMYWYRQDPGQGLRLIYYSQIVNDFQKGDIAEGYSVSREKKESFPLTVTSAQKNPTAFYLCASSIERGEAFFGQGTRLTVV.

This clonotype showed up many times. This sequence joins TRBV27 and TRBJ1-4; D not resolved. The CDR3 runs to 15 residues. V gave up 6 bases and J gave up 0 bases, with 11 bases separating them. Germline V lookup: CDR1 MNHEY, CDR2 SMNVEV (reference sequence). For the CDR3, the DNA is TGTGCCAGCAGGATGGGCGCAGCAACTAATGAAAAACTGTTTTTT. Protein: CASRMGAATNEKLFF.

V is TRBV6-6 and J is TRBJ1-4; D remains unclear. In germline, CDR1 is MNHNY, CDR2 SVGAGI (reference sequence). V was clipped by 0 bases and J by 8 bases, with 13 bases between them. CDR3 length equals 15 residues. The CDR3 sequence is CASSYSSRVFEKLFF. In DNA form, the CDR3 reads TGTGCCAGCAGTTACTCGTCGAGGGTTTTCGAAAAACTGTTTTTT.

The V gene is TRBV20-1, the J gene TRBJ1-6; D is undetermined. Germline V CDR1 and CDR2: DFQATT, SNEGSKA (reference sequence). V was clipped by 2 bases and J by 2 bases, with 19 bases between them. The CDR3 sequence is 18 residues long. The CDR3 region is CSARSYNGLDPYNSPLHF. The CDR3 nucleotides read TGCAGTGCTAGATCTTACAACGGACTGGATCCCTATAATTCACCCCTCCACTTT.

The CDR3: CASSVGTSGRSKNIQYF. Here the CDR3 DNA reads TGTGCCAGCAGTGTAGGGACTAGCGGGAGAAGCAAAAACATTCAGTACTTC. The rearrangement links TRBV6-1 to TRBJ2-4; TRBD2 matches 14 bases. The V and J ends lost 4 bases and 3 bases, in that order; junction bases with no gene match: 5. CDR3 length: 17 amino acids. Germline V gene sequence: CDR1 MNHNS, CDR2 SASEGT.

This clonotype was counted between two and nine times. The rearrangement joins TRBV11-2 to TRBJ2-7, with no clear D. CDR3 length equals 12 residues. The V gene lost 5 bases and the J gene lost 2 bases, with 7 bases spanning the gap. CDR1 is SGHAT, CDR2 FQNNGV, per germline. The CDR3 DNA is TGTGCCAGCAGCAAGAAACCCTACGAGCAGTACTTC. The encoded protein is CASSKKPYEQYF.

This clonotype was detected a few times. The chain is built from TRBV20-1 and TRBJ1-1; D not certain. CDR1 is DFQATT and CDR2 is SNEGSKA in the germline V gene (reference sequence). The CDR3 covers 15 residues. V lost 1 base and J 3 bases, leaving 15 bases between the germline ends. The CDR3 DNA is TGCAGTGCTAGAGGGAGGGCAGGTCTTTACACTGAAGCTTTCTTT. Its translation is CSARGRAGLYTEAFF.

V and J are TRBV4-1 and TRBJ2-4; D is unresolved. Trimming took 4 bases from V and 6 from J, leaving 13 bases between them. Germline loops: CDR1 MGHRA, CDR2 YSYEKL. The CDR3 is made up of 14 amino acids. In DNA form, the CDR3 reads TGCGCCAGCAGCCCTCTCGGTCTGGGAAACATTCAGTACTTC. Protein product: CASSPLGLGNIQYF.

This clonotype was counted between two and nine times. The rearrangement uses TRBV20-1 and TRBJ1-1; 9 nucleotides line up with TRBD1. Germline loops: CDR1 DFQATT, CDR2 SNEGSKA (reference sequence). Trimming cost V 3 bases and J 5 bases; bases outside gene matches: 10. The CDR3 totals 15 residues. As DNA, the CDR3 is TGCAGTGCTAGTTCCCTAAGACAGGGGGGGACTGAAGCTTTCTTT. Translating it yields CSASSLRQGGTEAFF.

In this sample, this clonotype turned up a few times. The chain recombines TRBV6-2 or TRBV6-3 with TRBJ2-7; 9 bases match TRBD2. The junction had 12 bases not matched to a gene; V was cut back by 0 bases and J by 6 bases. Germline-derived CDR1 and CDR2 are MNHEY and SVGEGT. CDR3 length equals 17 residues. CDR3 residues: CASSYSVAGEAFGEQYF. DNA of the CDR3: TGTGCCAGCAGTTACTCAGTAGCGGGAGAGGCTTTCGGCGAGCAGTACTTC.

This clonotype was counted at least ten times. V and J are TRBV20-1 and TRBJ1-1; the D is unclear. Trimming took 2 bases from V and 1 from J, leaving 23 bases between them. The germline gives CDR1 DFQATT, CDR2 SNEGSKA (reference sequence). The CDR3 is 18 amino acids. The CDR3 is CSARLPFSPLGGNTEAFF. CDR3 nucleotide sequence: TGCAGTGCTAGACTCCCGTTCAGCCCCTTAGGAGGGAACACTGAAGCTTTCTTT.

This clonotype was seen ten or more times. The chain joins TRBV6-2 or TRBV6-3 to TRBJ1-5, with D maybe TRBD1 (5 bases). Looked up from germline, CDR1 is MNHEY and CDR2 is SVGEGT. The CDR3 covers 15 residues. V lost 11 bases, J lost 2 bases, and 19 bases lay in between. CDR3 in amino acids: CASGGRGTGNQPQHF. Here the CDR3 DNA reads TGTGCCTCGGGGGGTCGAGGGACTGGCAATCAGCCCCAGCATTTT.

With respect to this clonotype: A read error may explain this, as a much larger clone is one base away. This chain links TRBV6-2 or TRBV6-3 with TRBJ2-5, with 8 bases matching TRBD2. This CDR3 is 18 amino acids long. Trimming at V came to 8 bases and at J to 5 bases, leaving 22 bases not matched to a gene. Germline assignment: CDR1 MNHEY and CDR2 SVGEGT. In DNA form, the CDR3 reads TGTGCCAGCTCCCCGGCCGGTACTAGCGGTTCTCCAGGGGAGACCCAGTACTTC. Protein: CASSPAGTSGSPGETQYF.

This clonotype came up many times. The CDR3 here is CASSLSGTGIRPQHF. In DNA form, the CDR3 reads TGTGCCAGCAGTTTATCTGGGACAGGGATCAGGCCCCAGCATTTT. The chain recombines TRBV28 with TRBJ1-5; 9 nucleotides match TRBD1. J gave up 9 bases and V 1 base, and 7 bases lay outside the gene matches. The CDR3 is 15 residues long. From germline, CDR1 is MDHEN and CDR2 SYDVKM. Using reference TRBV28 and TRBJ1-5 for the parts outside the CDR3, the full variable domain is DVKVTQSSRYLVKRTGEKVFLECVQDMDHENMFWYRQDPGLGLRLIYFSYDVKMKEKGDIPEGYSVSREKKERFSLILESASTNQTSMYLCASSLSGTGIRPQHFGDGTRLSIL.

This clonotype was recorded many times. This sequence joins TRBV6-1 and TRBJ2-5, with TRBD1 matching over 8 bases. Germline V gene lookup returns CDR1 MNHNS and CDR2 SASEGT. CDR3 length: 16 amino acids. J was trimmed by 5 bases and V by 8 bases; bases with no gene match: 16. The CDR3 protein is CASGPGLRTGSETQYF. CDR3 bases: TGTGCCAGCGGACCCGGGTTGAGGACAGGGTCGGAGACCCAGTACTTC.

This clonotype was picked up a small number of times. This sequence joins TRBV27 and TRBJ2-4; D possibly corresponds to TRBD1 (7 bases). The V end lost 2 bases, the J end lost 0 bases, and 17 bases lay between the germline ends. This CDR3 is built from 18 residues. CDR1 and CDR2 from the germline V gene are MNHEY and SMNVEV (reference sequence). This CDR3 reads CASSLRAGTELAKNIQYF. Written as DNA, the CDR3 is TGTGCCAGCAGTTTACGGGCGGGGACAGAACTAGCCAAAAACATTCAGTACTTC.